The next 21 T cell receptor beta chains were all read from a single sample in a study of shared clonotypes between healthy human individuals. Sequencing was performed with immunoSEQ multiplex PCR; in TCRdb, only in-frame clones are kept and a portion is missing. Here the sample spans about 2 million clones, just under 95% being singletons. Naivety among CD8 cells was defined by CD45RO negativity and positive CCR7 selection, thereby excluding terminally differentiated effector memory CD45RA+ cells. The sequenced sample was naive CD8+ T cells sorted from blood. Every receptor here comes from a man between 18 and 35 years old in good health.

There are a few counts of this clone. Other DNA sequences from this sample encode an identical CDR3 as well. CDR3 amino acids: CASSLGTYNEQFF. The CDR3 DNA sequence: TGTGCCAGCAGCTTAGGGACTTACAATGAGCAGTTCTTC. V gene TRBV7-6 combines with J gene TRBJ2-1, with D maybe TRBD2 (5 bases). CDR1 SGHVS and CDR2 FNYEAQ come from the germline V gene. The CDR3 length is 13 residues. Trimming shortened V by 1 base and J by 4 bases, and 5 bases separated the two germline ends.

The gene calls are TRBV19 and TRBJ2-1; no firm D call. The CDR3 has 12 amino acids. CDR1 and CDR2 from the germline V gene are LNHDA and SQIVND (reference sequence). Trimming cost V 5 bases and J 8 bases, with 10 bases left between them. As DNA, the CDR3 is TGTGCCAGTAGTGGTCTGGCCGATGAGCAGTTCTTC. Translated, it gives CASSGLADEQFF. The full variable domain, completed using reference TRBV19 and TRBJ2-1, is DGGITQSPKYLFRKEGQNVTLSCEQNLNHDAMYWYRQDPGQGLRLIYYSQIVNDFQKGDIAEGYSVSREKKESFPLTVTSAQKNPTAFYLCASSGLADEQFFGPGTRLTVL.

In its sample, this clone was seen once. In the same sample, other DNA sequences code for this CDR3. The chain uses TRBV5-1 and TRBJ2-1, with D possibly being TRBD2 (7 bases). CDR1 and CDR2 (germline): SGHRS, YFSETQ. Trimming pared 0 bases from V and 4 bases from J, leaving 11 bases between. The CDR3 spans 15 residues. The CDR3 is CASSLVGGPYNEQFF. The CDR3, as DNA: TGCGCCAGCAGCTTGGTGGGGGGGCCGTACAATGAGCAGTTCTTC.

The V gene is TRBV5-1, the J gene TRBJ2-2; D is unclear. Germline V gene sequence: CDR1 SGHRS, CDR2 YFSETQ. V lost 5 bases and J 2 bases, leaving 10 bases between the germline ends. The CDR3 sequence is 14 residues long. The CDR3 bases are TGCGCCAGCAGTTGGACGGTAAACACCGGGGAGCTGTTTTTT. Translation gives CASSWTVNTGELFF.

The rearrangement uses TRBV6-1 and TRBJ2-7; D uncertain. The germline V gene has CDR1 MNHNS and CDR2 SASEGT. CDR3 length equals 16 residues. Between the trimmed V and J ends, which lost 1 base and 2 bases, there was a span of 15 bases. The CDR3 loop reads CASSEGTGWLPYEQYF. Written as DNA, the CDR3 is TGTGCCAGCAGTGAAGGGACCGGTTGGCTCCCCTACGAGCAGTACTTC.

The gene calls are TRBV7-2 and TRBJ2-3; a possible D gene is TRBD2 (6 bases). CDR3 length equals 15 residues. Germline loops: CDR1 SGHTA, CDR2 FQGNSA. Between the trimmed V and J ends, which lost 5 bases and 4 bases, there was a span of 16 bases. CDR3 residues: CASSPWGDYSDTQYF. The CDR3 DNA reads as TGTGCCAGCAGCCCATGGGGGGATTATTCAGATACGCAGTATTTT. The entire variable domain, with the rest obtained from reference TRBV7-2 and TRBJ2-3, is as follows: GAGVSQSPSNKVTEKGKDVELRCDPISGHTALYWYRQSLGQGLEFLIYFQGNSAPDKSGLPSDRFSAERTGGSVSTLTIQRTQQEDSAVYLCASSPWGDYSDTQYFGPGTRLTVL.

This clone was seen just once. The rearrangement joins TRBV9 to TRBJ2-5; 8 bases agree with TRBD2. Germline CDR1 and CDR2: SGDLS and YYNGEE. V was pared by 0 bases and J by 1 base, with 5 bases of the junction left unmatched. There are 16 residues in the CDR3. The chain's CDR3 is CASSVGSSGTQETQYF. In DNA, the CDR3 is TGTGCCAGCAGCGTAGGGAGTAGCGGGACCCAAGAGACCCAGTACTTC.

Turning to this clone: Additional DNA sequences in this sample encode the identical CDR3. CDR3 DNA sequence: TGTGCCAGTAGGGGCTACAATGAGCAGTTCTTC. Protein: CASRGYNEQFF. The chain employs TRBV19 and TRBJ2-1, with D unclear. V lost 6 bases and J 3 bases, leaving 3 bases between the germline ends. The CDR3 has 11 residues. CDR1 is LNHDA and CDR2 is SQIVND in the germline V gene (reference sequence). The full variable domain, rest sourced from reference TRBV19 and TRBJ2-1, is DGGITQSPKYLFRKEGQNVTLSCEQNLNHDAMYWYRQDPGQGLRLIYYSQIVNDFQKGDIAEGYSVSREKKESFPLTVTSAQKNPTAFYLCASRGYNEQFFGPGTRLTVL.

The chain is built from TRBV27 and TRBJ1-2; a weak D match, TRBD1 (6 bases). V dropped 0 bases and J dropped 2 bases, with 16 bases sitting between them. This CDR3 comprises 17 residues. Per the germline V gene, CDR1 is MNHEY and CDR2 is SMNVEV (reference sequence). The CDR3 loop reads CASSLSEQGEENYGYTF. The DNA of the CDR3 is TGTGCCAGCAGTTTATCGGAACAGGGAGAGGAAAACTATGGCTACACCTTC.

This rearrangement joins TRBV10-1 to TRBJ1-3; possible D gene TRBD1, 5 bases. V was clipped by 4 bases and J by 4 bases, with 14 bases between them. Germline CDR1 WNHNN, CDR2 SYGVQD (reference sequence). The CDR3 is 15 amino acids. This CDR3 reads CASSVSQEYGNTIYF. In DNA form, the CDR3 reads TGCGCCAGCAGTGTTTCACAGGAATACGGAAACACCATATATTTT.

V is TRBV11-2 and J is TRBJ2-7; D unclear. V lost 1 base and J lost 4, with 11 bases in between. CDR1 SGHAT and CDR2 FQNNGV come from the germline V gene. The CDR3 contains 14 residues. The CDR3 sequence is CASSLGSRIYEQYF. CDR3 nucleotides: TGTGCCAGCAGCTTAGGGTCCCGGATTTACGAGCAGTACTTC.

Of note for this clone: In the same sample, other DNA sequences code for this CDR3. V gene TRBV6-5 combines with J gene TRBJ1-2; a possible D gene is TRBD1 (6 bases). Germline loops: CDR1 MNHEY, CDR2 SVGAGI. This CDR3 is built from 13 residues. Trimming pared 2 bases from V and 3 bases from J, leaving 7 bases between. The CDR3 DNA reads as TGTGCCAGCAGTTACGCAGGGGACTATGGCTACACCTTC. This translates into CASSYAGDYGYTF.

The chain has TRBV12-5 and TRBJ1-6, with TRBD1 matching 9 bases. This CDR3 is built from 13 residues. Germline assignment: CDR1 LGHNT and CDR2 FRNRAP. Trimming removed 6 bases from V and 9 bases from J; junction bases left unmatched: 3. DNA for the CDR3: TGTGCTAGTGGCCCGACAGGGGGTTCACCCCTCCACTTT. Protein sequence: CASGPTGGSPLHF.

The chain couples TRBV4-3 to TRBJ2-3; 9 bases line up with TRBD2. CDR1 is LGHNA and CDR2 is YSLEER in the germline V gene. The CDR3 has 15 residues. Trimming took 1 base from V and 5 from J; bases not matched to a gene: 4. The CDR3 region is CASSQVAGGGDTQYF. In DNA, the CDR3 is TGCGCCAGCAGCCAAGTCGCGGGAGGGGGAGATACGCAGTATTTT.

The chain couples TRBV7-2 to TRBJ2-7; D perhaps matches TRBD2 (6 bases). V was cut by 2 bases and J by 2 bases, with 10 bases left in between. Germline loops: CDR1 SGHTA, CDR2 FQGNSA. The CDR3 is 14 amino acids. This CDR3 is CASSLKSGAYEQYF. CDR3 bases: TGTGCCAGCAGCTTAAAGTCGGGAGCCTACGAGCAGTACTTC.

The genes are TRBV11-2 and TRBJ2-7; no clear D. The CDR3 has 13 amino acids. The V end lost 2 bases, the J end lost 4 bases, and 9 bases lay between the germline ends. Germline V gene data show CDR1 as SGHAT and CDR2 as FQNNGV. The CDR3 here is CASSLIGGYEQYF. CDR3 in DNA: TGTGCCAGCAGCTTAATCGGCGGTTACGAGCAGTACTTC.

This clone was recorded only once. Other DNA sequences in the sample encode the same CDR3. V gene TRBV27 combines with J gene TRBJ1-4, with D perhaps TRBD1 (6 bases). The V end was cut by 2 bases, the J end by 7 bases, with 8 bases between. Germline CDR1 and CDR2: MNHEY and SMNVEV (reference sequence). This CDR3 is built from 13 residues. CDR3 protein: CASSLLGGEKLFF. The CDR3 coding sequence is TGTGCCAGCAGTTTACTAGGGGGTGAAAAACTGTTTTTT.

The rearrangement uses TRBV27 and TRBJ2-2; the D gene is possibly TRBD2 (6 bases). Germline CDR1 MNHEY, CDR2 SMNVEV (reference sequence). This CDR3 comprises 18 residues. V lost 2 bases and J 7 bases, leaving 23 bases between the germline ends. The CDR3 coding sequence is TGTGCCAGCAGTTTACAAGCCGTACTACCGGGACTCGGCGGGGAGCTGTTTTTT. Translated, it gives CASSLQAVLPGLGGELFF.

This clone was found once. The chain combines TRBV27 with TRBJ2-1, with TRBD2 matching over 7 bases. Trimming took 8 bases from V and 8 from J; bases not matched to a gene: 9. The CDR3 totals 13 residues. CDR1 and CDR2 from the germline V gene are MNHEY and SMNVEV (reference sequence). The CDR3 DNA reads TGTGCCAGCGCCTGGAGACTAGCCCATGAGCAGTTCTTC. The encoded protein is CASAWRLAHEQFF.

The CDR3 region has the DNA TGCGCCACCTTTCCTAACTATGGCTACACCTTC. Encoded protein: CATFPNYGYTF. The chain links TRBV5-1 to TRBJ1-2; D gene ambiguous. The V and J ends lost 9 bases and 0 bases respectively, with 6 bases between them. The CDR3 sequence is 11 residues long. Germline V gene lookup returns CDR1 SGHRS and CDR2 YFSETQ.

This chain uses TRBV2 with TRBJ2-7; 8 bases agree with TRBD2. The CDR3 has 13 amino acids. V dropped 8 bases and J dropped 3; count of bases not matched to a gene: 6. Germline CDR1 SNHLY, CDR2 FYNNEI. The CDR3 bases are TGTGCCAGCCGGGGGGGTGGGATCTACGAGCAGTACTTC. Its protein is CASRGGGIYEQYF.